The 15 T cell receptor beta chains below were found in one sample sequenced in a study of OX40 agonist ivuxolimab in advanced cancers. Repertoires were generated with immunoSEQ multiplex PCR, while TCRdb's copy carries only in-frame clones and drops some. The sample lists about 120,000 clones; 75% to 90% were seen once. Here the sequenced sample was CD4+ or CD8+ T cells sorted from blood, taken in a trial of the OX40 agonist ivuxolimab. The source is an adult with an advanced solid tumor such as melanoma, head and neck, liver or kidney cancer.

The genes are TRBV28 and TRBJ2-6, with D perhaps TRBD2 (7 bases). Germline loops: CDR1 MDHEN, CDR2 SYDVKM. Between the trimmed V and J ends, which lost 6 bases and 4 bases, there was a span of 13 bases. CDR3 size: 15 residues. The CDR3 here is CASRSRGAGANVLTF. As DNA, the CDR3 is TGTGCCAGCAGATCCCGGGGGGCAGGGGCCAACGTCCTGACTTTC.

This clone showed up just a few times. This chain's CDR3 is CSVAINYGYTF. Here the CDR3 DNA reads TGCAGCGTTGCAATCAACTATGGCTACACCTTC. V and J are TRBV29-1 and TRBJ1-2; the D is unclear. The CDR3 length is 11 residues. The V and J ends lost 4 bases and 2 bases respectively, with 5 bases between them. Per germline, CDR1 SQVTM and CDR2 ANQGSEA.

This chain joins TRBV30 and TRBJ2-1; tentatively, D is TRBD1 or TRBD2 (5 bases each). The CDR3 loop spans 13 amino acids. The V gene's germline CDR1 is GTSNPN and CDR2 SVGIG (reference sequence). Deletions cut 7 bases from V and 4 bases from J, with 14 bases between. Here the CDR3 DNA reads TGTGCCTCAGCCCCGGGGCCGTACAATGAGCAGTTCTTC. Amino acids: CASAPGPYNEQFF.

The CDR3: CAISDRQNTEAFF. The CDR3 region has the DNA TGTGCCATCAGCGACAGGCAGAACACTGAAGCTTTCTTT. V gene TRBV10-3 combines with J gene TRBJ1-1, with D possibly being TRBD1 (6 bases). CDR3 length: 13 residues. CDR1 is ENHRY, CDR2 SYGVKD, per germline. Trimming left V 6 bases short and J 1 base short, with 9 bases between.

The chain uses TRBV10-3 and TRBJ1-2, with TRBD1 identical over 8 bases. This CDR3 is built from 15 residues. Germline lookup yields CDR1 ENHRY and CDR2 SYGVKD. Trimming took 0 bases from V and 8 from J; bases not matched to a gene: 8. The CDR3 reads CAISESGTGALGYTF. The CDR3 DNA is TGTGCCATCAGTGAGTCTGGGACAGGCGCCCTCGGCTACACCTTC.

This clone was detected once. The gene calls are TRBV9 and TRBJ2-2; D gene ambiguous. The CDR3 runs to 15 residues. The V end was cut by 0 bases, the J end by 1 base, with 7 bases between. The germline CDR1 and CDR2 sequences are SGDLS and YYNGEE. DNA for the CDR3: TGTGCCAGCAGCGTAGGCCCCCAGAACACCGGGGAGCTGTTTTTT. Its translation is CASSVGPQNTGELFF.

J is TRBJ2-1 and V is TRBV11-3; a weak D match, TRBD1 (5 bases). The ends were cut back, 4 bases at V and 10 bases at J, with 14 bases in the middle. The CDR3 is 13 amino acids. Germline CDR1 reads SGHNT; CDR2 reads YENEEA. CDR3 residues: CASSSTVNREQFF. CDR3 nucleotide sequence: TGTGCCAGCAGCTCGACAGTAAATAGAGAGCAGTTCTTC.

The chain has TRBV2 and TRBJ1-1; 7 bases agree with TRBD1. Trimming at V came to 9 bases and at J to 4 bases, leaving 8 bases not matched to a gene. The CDR3 has 13 residues. The germline gives CDR1 SNHLY, CDR2 FYNNEI. CDR3 in DNA: TGTGCCAGACAAGGACAGGTTGGCACTGAAGCTTTCTTT. It encodes CARQGQVGTEAFF.

This clone was observed a single time. The J gene is TRBJ2-7, the V gene TRBV9, with D perhaps TRBD1 or TRBD2 (5 bases each). CDR3 size: 13 residues. Germline loops: CDR1 SGDLS, CDR2 YYNGEE. Between the trimmed V and J ends, which lost 4 bases and 2 bases, there was a span of 10 bases. The CDR3 DNA sequence: TGTGCCAGCAGCTCCTTGGGGGCCTACGAGCAGTACTTC. Protein sequence: CASSSLGAYEQYF.

This clone was picked up a small number of times. The V gene is TRBV7-3, the J gene TRBJ2-2; the match to TRBD1 covers 7 bases. The CDR3 loop spans 14 amino acids. In germline, CDR1 is SGHTA, CDR2 FQGTGA. V lost 5 bases and J lost 3; bases outside the gene matches: 3. CDR3 sequence: CASSRGPDTGELFF. The DNA of the CDR3 is TGTGCCAGCAGCAGGGGGCCCGACACCGGGGAGCTGTTTTTT.

The J gene is TRBJ1-1, the V gene TRBV4-1; 11 bases align to TRBD1. J was trimmed by 10 bases and V by 4 bases; bases with no gene match: 8. This CDR3 comprises 14 residues. Germline lookup yields CDR1 MGHRA and CDR2 YSYEKL. The CDR3 region is CASSLGQGEVGAFF. For the CDR3, the DNA is TGCGCCAGCAGCCTGGGACAGGGGGAAGTGGGAGCTTTCTTT.

The chain combines TRBV7-2 with TRBJ2-5, with 10 bases that match TRBD2. Germline V gives CDR1 SGHTA, CDR2 FQGNSA. Germline trimming cut 5 bases from V and 1 base from J; bases unmatched to any gene: 7. The CDR3 length is 16 residues. This CDR3 is CASSQGLAGAQETQYF. CDR3 sequence (DNA): TGTGCCAGCAGCCAAGGGCTAGCGGGGGCCCAAGAGACCCAGTACTTC.

The chain couples TRBV7-2 to TRBJ2-2, with no clear D. Germline values: CDR1 SGHTA, CDR2 FQGNSA. The CDR3 length is 14 residues. V lost 4 bases, J lost 5 bases, and 11 bases lay in between. CDR3 bases: TGTGCCAGCAGCTCCAGACCCAAAACCGGGGAGCTGTTTTTT. It codes for CASSSRPKTGELFF.

The V and J genes are TRBV29-1 and TRBJ1-2, with D possibly TRBD1 on 5 matching bases. CDR1 is SQVTM, CDR2 ANQGSEA, per germline. The CDR3 consists of 14 residues. Deletions cut 4 bases from V and 4 bases from J, with 16 bases between. The CDR3 nucleotides are TGCAGCGTTGCCCCTTCGGTGGGGGGCTATGGCTACACCTTC. It codes for CSVAPSVGGYGYTF.

The V call is TRBV25-1, the J call TRBJ2-2; 8 bases map to TRBD1. The CDR3 extends over 14 amino acids. The germline V gene has CDR1 MGHDK and CDR2 SYGVNS. Trimming took 5 bases from V and 5 from J; bases not matched to a gene: 4. DNA for the CDR3: TGTGCCAGCAGTAGGACAGGGATAACCGGGGAGCTGTTTTTT. Its protein is CASSRTGITGELFF.